This T cell receptor (beta chain) was obtained from a study of response to subunit inactivated influenza vaccine (dated by TCRdb to 2016 to 2018). For the study in its entirety: The study used deep quantitative T cell receptor repertoire profiling to track responses to a trivalent subunit inactivated influenza vaccine. Study-level results and caveats: According to the authors, only a limited number of new T cells may be recruited by each seasonal influenza vaccination.

The library was generated by RT-PCR. The sequencing machine was an Illumina HiSeq 2500. The public reads were reprocessed in TCRdb via fastp at Q25 and MiXCR, keeping in-frame beta chains. For every CDR3 protein sequence, its rows merge into one entry that carries the most common genes and DNA. This sample lists fewer than 800,000 distinct CDR3 sequences; around a sixth were detected once. Approximately 10% of the sample is taken by the ten largest. From its cysteine to its phenylalanine, the CDR3 spans 13 amino acids. The sequence is cut down to CDR3 DNA, 39 bases in frame from base 1. Relative to germline, V is missing 6 bases and J is missing 2 bases, with 5 bases of the junction outside any gene match. From a lookup of the germline V gene (reference sequence), CDR1 and CDR2 are DFQATT and SNEGSKA. For this clonotype: Its binding antigen is unknown. Qualities for individual bases were not recorded, and no much larger clone is one base off.

The rearrangement joined TRBV20-1 to TRBJ2-3, with TRBD1 identical over 7 junction bases. The receptor was derived from a man aged 45-65 years who received an inactivated influenza vaccine. Donor details come from another sample of the same person, matched by shared clones. The sample in question was PBMCs from blood, obtained roughly 13 days after vaccination. This receptor has the CDR3 CSAGTANTDTQYF. Here is the DNA: TGCAGTGCCGGGACAGCCAACACAGATACGCAGTATTTT.